Given below is one T cell receptor (beta chain) in context. This specimen belongs to a study of blood T cell repertoires in COVID-19. Turning to the study itself: Sites in the United States, Italy and Spain provided acute and convalescent COVID-19 samples.

Only in-frame clones appear in the TCRdb table, and some are missing; sequencing was by immunoSEQ multiplex PCR. The table has around 140,000 clones, 82% seen once. Trimming stripped 6 bases from V and 3 bases from J, with 18 bases between. Looked up from germline, CDR1 is LGHDT and CDR2 is YNNKEL (reference sequence). There are 16 residues in the CDR3. The chain recombines TRBV3-1 (or the pseudogene TRBV3-2) with TRBJ2-1; D perhaps matches TRBD2 (6 bases). The origin of this receptor is a human donor with acute or convalescent COVID-19. The donor label of this sample is uncertain. Sequenced input: peripheral blood. CDR3 residues: CASSLGGQGGYNEQFF. CDR3 bases: TGTGCCAGCAGTCTAGGTGGCCAGGGAGGCTACAATGAGCAGTTCTTC.